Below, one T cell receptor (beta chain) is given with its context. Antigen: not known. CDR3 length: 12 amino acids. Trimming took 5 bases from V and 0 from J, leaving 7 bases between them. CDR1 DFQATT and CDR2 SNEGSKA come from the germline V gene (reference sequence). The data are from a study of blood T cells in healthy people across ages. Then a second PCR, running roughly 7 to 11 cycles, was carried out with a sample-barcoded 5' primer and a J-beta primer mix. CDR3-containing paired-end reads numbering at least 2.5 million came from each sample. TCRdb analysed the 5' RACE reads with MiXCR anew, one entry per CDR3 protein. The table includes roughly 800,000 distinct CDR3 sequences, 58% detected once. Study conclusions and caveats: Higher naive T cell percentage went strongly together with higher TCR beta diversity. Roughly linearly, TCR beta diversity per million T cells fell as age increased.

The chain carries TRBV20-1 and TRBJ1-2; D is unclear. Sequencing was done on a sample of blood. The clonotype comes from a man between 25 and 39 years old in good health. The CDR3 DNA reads TGCAGTGCTGGGCAGCCTAACTATGGCTACACCTTC. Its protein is CSAGQPNYGYTF.